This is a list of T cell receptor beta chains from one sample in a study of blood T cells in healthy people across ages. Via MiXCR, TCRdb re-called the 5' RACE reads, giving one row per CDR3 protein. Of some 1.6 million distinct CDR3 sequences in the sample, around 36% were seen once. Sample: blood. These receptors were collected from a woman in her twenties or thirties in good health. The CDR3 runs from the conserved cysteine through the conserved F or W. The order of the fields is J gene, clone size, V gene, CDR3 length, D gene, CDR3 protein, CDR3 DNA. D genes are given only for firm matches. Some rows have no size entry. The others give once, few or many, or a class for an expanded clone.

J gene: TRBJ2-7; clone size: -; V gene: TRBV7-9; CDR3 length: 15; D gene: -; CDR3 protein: CASSYRDGGPYEQYF; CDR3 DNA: TGTGCCAGCAGCTACCGGGACGGGGGCCCCTACGAGCAGTACTTC
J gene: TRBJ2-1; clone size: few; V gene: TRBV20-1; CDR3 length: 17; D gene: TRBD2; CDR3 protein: CSASFLAGLSSYNEQFF; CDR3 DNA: TGCAGTGCTAGTTTCCTAGCGGGGCTTAGCTCCTACAATGAGCAGTTCTTC
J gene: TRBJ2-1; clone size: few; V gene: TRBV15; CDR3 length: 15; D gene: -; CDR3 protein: CATSRDRLKTPQQFF; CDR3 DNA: TGTGCCACCAGCAGAGATCGATTAAAGACCCCCCAGCAGTTCTTC
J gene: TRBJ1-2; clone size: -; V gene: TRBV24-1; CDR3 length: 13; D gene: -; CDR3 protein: CATSDLLGGGYTF; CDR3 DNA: TGTGCCACCAGTGATTTGCTCGGGGGTGGCTACACCTTC
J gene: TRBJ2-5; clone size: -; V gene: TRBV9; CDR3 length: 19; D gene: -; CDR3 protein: CASSINRDDTSYAQETQYF; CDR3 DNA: TGTGCCAGCAGCATAAACCGGGACGACACCTCTTATGCCCAAGAGACCCAGTACTTC
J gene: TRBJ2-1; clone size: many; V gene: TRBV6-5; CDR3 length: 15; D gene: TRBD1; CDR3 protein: CASSSWTGSYNEQFF; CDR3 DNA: TGTGCCAGCAGTTCCTGGACAGGGTCCTACAATGAGCAGTTCTTC
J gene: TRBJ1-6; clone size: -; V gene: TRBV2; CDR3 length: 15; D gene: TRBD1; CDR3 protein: CASRPQDRGNSPLHF; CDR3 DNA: TGTGCCAGCAGACCTCAGGACAGGGGGAATTCACCCCTCCACTTT
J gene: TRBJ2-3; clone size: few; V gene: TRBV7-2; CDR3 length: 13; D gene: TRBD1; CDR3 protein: CATGTVITDTQYF; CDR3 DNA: TGTGCCACAGGGACAGTTATCACAGATACGCAGTATTTT
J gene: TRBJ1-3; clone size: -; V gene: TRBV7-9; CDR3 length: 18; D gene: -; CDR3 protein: CACTSAGAQSSSGNTIYF; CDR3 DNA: TGTGCCTGCACCTCGGCAGGGGCCCAATCGAGCTCTGGAAACACCATATATTTT
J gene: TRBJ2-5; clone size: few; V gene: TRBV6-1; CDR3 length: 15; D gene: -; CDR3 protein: CASRDEIYQAETQYF; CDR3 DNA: TGTGCCAGCAGGGACGAGATCTACCAAGCGGAGACCCAGTACTTC
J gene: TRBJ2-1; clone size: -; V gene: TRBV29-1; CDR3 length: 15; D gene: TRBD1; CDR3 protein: CSVSARQGPDNEQFF; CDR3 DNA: TGCAGCGTCTCCGCCCGACAGGGTCCGGACAATGAGCAGTTCTTC
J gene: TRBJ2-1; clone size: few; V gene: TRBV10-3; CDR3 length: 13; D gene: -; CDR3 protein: CAISENDVHEQFF; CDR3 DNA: TGTGCCATCAGTGAGAATGACGTTCATGAGCAGTTCTTC
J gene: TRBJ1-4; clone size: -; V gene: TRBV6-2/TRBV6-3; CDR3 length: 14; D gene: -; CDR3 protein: CASSYVLSGEKLFF; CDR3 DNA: TGTGCCAGCAGTTACGTCCTCAGCGGGGAAAAACTGTTTTTT
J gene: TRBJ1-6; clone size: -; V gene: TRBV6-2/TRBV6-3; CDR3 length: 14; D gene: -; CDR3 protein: CATHMATGTQPLHF; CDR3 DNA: TGTGCCACCCACATGGCCACCGGGACACAACCCCTCCACTTT
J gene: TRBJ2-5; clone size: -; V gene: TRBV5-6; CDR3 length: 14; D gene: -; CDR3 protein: CASSEMDRQETQYF; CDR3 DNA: TGTGCCAGCAGCGAGATGGACAGACAAGAGACCCAGTACTTC
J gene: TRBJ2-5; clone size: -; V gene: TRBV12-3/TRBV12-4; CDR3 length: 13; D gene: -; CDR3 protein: CASSFYSQETQYF; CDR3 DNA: TGTGCCAGCAGTTTTTACAGCCAAGAGACCCAGTACTTC
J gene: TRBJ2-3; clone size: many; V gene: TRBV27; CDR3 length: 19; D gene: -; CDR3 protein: CASSSRQGRIVSGFDTQYF; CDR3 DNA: TGTGCCAGCAGTTCGCGACAGGGGCGGATTGTTAGCGGGTTCGATACGCAGTATTTT
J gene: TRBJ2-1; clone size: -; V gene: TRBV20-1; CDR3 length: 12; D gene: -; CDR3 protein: CSLLTGFNEQFF; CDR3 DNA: TGCAGCCTCTTAACAGGGTTCAATGAGCAGTTCTTC
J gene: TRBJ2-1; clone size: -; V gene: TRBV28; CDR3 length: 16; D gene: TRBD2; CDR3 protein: CASSLRGLAGNNEQFF; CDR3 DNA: TGTGCCAGCAGTTTAAGGGGGCTAGCGGGGAACAATGAGCAGTTCTTC
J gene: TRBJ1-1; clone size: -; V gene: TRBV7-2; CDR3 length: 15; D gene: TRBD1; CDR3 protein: CASSLKGTGWREAFF; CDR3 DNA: TGTGCCAGCAGCTTGAAGGGGACAGGGTGGAGGGAAGCTTTCTTT
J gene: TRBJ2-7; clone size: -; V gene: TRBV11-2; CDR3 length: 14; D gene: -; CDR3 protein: CASSLDPGVHEQYF; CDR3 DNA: TGTGCCAGCAGCTTAGATCCAGGGGTCCACGAGCAGTACTTC
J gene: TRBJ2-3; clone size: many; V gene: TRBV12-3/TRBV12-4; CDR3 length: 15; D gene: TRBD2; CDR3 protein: CASSFAGGRSDTQYF; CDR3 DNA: TGTGCCAGCAGTTTTGCGGGGGGGCGGTCAGATACGCAGTATTTT
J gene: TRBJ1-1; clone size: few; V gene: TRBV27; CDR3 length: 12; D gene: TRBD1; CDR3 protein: CASKEGTAEAFF; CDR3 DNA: TGTGCCAGCAAAGAAGGGACAGCTGAAGCTTTCTTT
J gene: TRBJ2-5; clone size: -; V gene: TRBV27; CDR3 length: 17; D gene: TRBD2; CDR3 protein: CASSFAPLAGRQETQYF; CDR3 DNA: TGTGCCAGCAGTTTCGCTCCCCTAGCGGGAAGACAAGAGACCCAGTACTTC
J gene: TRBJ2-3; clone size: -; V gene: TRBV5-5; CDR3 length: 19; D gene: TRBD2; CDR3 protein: CASSLDGRGLAGEEDTQYF; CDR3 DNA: TGTGCCAGCAGCTTGGATGGCAGGGGACTAGCGGGAGAAGAAGATACGCAGTATTTT
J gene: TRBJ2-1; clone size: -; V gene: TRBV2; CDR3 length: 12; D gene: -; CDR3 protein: CASSGDTPKQFF; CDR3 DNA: TGTGCCAGCAGTGGGGACACTCCTAAGCAGTTCTTC
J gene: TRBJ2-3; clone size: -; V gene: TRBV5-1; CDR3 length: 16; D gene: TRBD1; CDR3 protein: CASRPGQVLSTDTQYF; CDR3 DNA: TGCGCCAGCAGGCCGGGACAGGTTCTAAGCACAGATACGCAGTATTTT
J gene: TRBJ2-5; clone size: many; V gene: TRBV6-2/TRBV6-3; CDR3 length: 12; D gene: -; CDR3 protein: CASNDFYETQYF; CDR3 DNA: TGTGCCAGCAACGACTTTTACGAGACCCAGTACTTC
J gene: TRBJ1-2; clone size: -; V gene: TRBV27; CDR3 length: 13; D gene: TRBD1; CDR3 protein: CASSSSGTGGYIF; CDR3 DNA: TGTGCCAGCAGTTCCTCCGGGACAGGAGGCTACATCTTC
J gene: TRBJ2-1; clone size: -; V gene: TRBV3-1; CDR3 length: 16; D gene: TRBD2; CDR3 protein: CASSQVELAGGREQFF; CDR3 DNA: TGTGCCAGCAGCCAAGTGGAACTAGCGGGAGGCCGGGAGCAGTTCTTC
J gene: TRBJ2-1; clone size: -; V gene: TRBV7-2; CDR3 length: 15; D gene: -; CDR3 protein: CASSLSGTPYDEQFF; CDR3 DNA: TGTGCCAGCAGCTTATCCGGGACACCCTATGATGAGCAGTTCTTC
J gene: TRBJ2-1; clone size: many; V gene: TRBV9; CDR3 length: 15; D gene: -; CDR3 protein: CASARSPSGSNEQFF; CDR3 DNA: TGTGCCAGCGCCCGGAGTCCCAGCGGCTCTAATGAGCAGTTCTTC
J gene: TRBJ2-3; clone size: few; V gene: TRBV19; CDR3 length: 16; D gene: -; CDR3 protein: CASSPRVAANMDTQYF; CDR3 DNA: TGTGCCAGTAGTCCTCGGGTAGCGGCGAATATGGATACGCAGTATTTT
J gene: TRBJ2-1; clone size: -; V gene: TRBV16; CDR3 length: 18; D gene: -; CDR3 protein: CASSQPKNGGSSYNEQFF; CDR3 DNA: TGTGCCAGCAGCCAACCAAAAAACGGGGGTAGCTCCTACAATGAGCAGTTCTTC
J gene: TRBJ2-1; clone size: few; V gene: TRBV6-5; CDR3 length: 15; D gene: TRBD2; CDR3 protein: CASSLRLADFNEQFF; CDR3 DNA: TGTGCCAGCAGTTTACGGCTAGCGGACTTCAATGAGCAGTTCTTC
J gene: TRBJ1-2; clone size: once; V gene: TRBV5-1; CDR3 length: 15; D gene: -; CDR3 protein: CANSPRGGENYGYTF; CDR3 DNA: TGCGCCAACAGCCCGCGCGGAGGGGAAAACTATGGCTACACCTTC
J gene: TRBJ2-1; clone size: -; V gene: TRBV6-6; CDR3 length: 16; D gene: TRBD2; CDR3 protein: CASSNLAGGGNNEQFF; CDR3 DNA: TGTGCCAGCAGTAACCTAGCGGGAGGGGGCAACAATGAGCAGTTCTTC